These 21 T cell receptor beta chains were all obtained from the same sample, sequenced in a study of cytomegalovirus exposure and HLA in healthy donors. A multiplex PCR was run with 60 Vbeta primers and 13 Jbeta primers. TCRdb's copy holds only in-frame clones and misses some; the assay was immunoSEQ multiplex PCR. The top ten clones hold roughly 1.5% of a sample with under 300,000 clones, around 90% of them seen once. Input material: PBMCs. These receptors came from a girl aged 2 to 9 in good health and CMV-seronegative.

This clone was seen a single time. The chain joins TRBV10-3 to TRBJ1-6, with 8 bases that match TRBD1. Unmatched junction bases numbered 10, after V lost 10 bases and J lost 5 bases. The CDR3 is 15 amino acids. CDR1 is ENHRY, CDR2 SYGVKD, per germline. This CDR3 is CATGQGETNNSPLHF. The CDR3, as DNA: TGTGCCACCGGACAGGGCGAAACTAATAATTCACCCCTCCACTTT.

The count of this clone is one. V usage is TRBV7-3 and J usage is TRBJ2-5; 10 bases line up with TRBD2. Unmatched junction bases numbered 11, after V lost 1 base and J lost 3 bases. The CDR3 has 18 amino acids. The germline V gene has CDR1 SGHTA and CDR2 FQGTGA. The CDR3 coding sequence is TGTGCCAGCAGCTTAAAGCCCCCTTTAGCGGGGGGAAAAGAGACCCAGTACTTC. Translating it yields CASSLKPPLAGGKETQYF. Together with reference TRBV7-3 and TRBJ2-5, the CDR3 gives the full variable domain: GAGVSQTPSNKVTEKGKYVELRCDPISGHTALYWYRQSLGQGPEFLIYFQGTGAADDSGLPNDRFFAVRPEGSVSTLKIQRTERGDSAVYLCASSLKPPLAGGKETQYFGPGTRLLVL.

The rearrangement links TRBV6-6 to TRBJ1-5; D is perhaps TRBD1 (5 bases). The CDR3 is 14 amino acids. Germline values: CDR1 MNHNY, CDR2 SVGAGI (reference sequence). Trimming took off 10 bases at V and 5 bases at J, with 18 bases between the two ends. As DNA, the CDR3 is TGTGCCACGGTGGGCCGGGGGACGGATCAGCCCCAGCATTTT. Encoded protein: CATVGRGTDQPQHF.

The chain carries TRBV4-2 and TRBJ2-3, with 12 bases matching TRBD2. Per the germline V gene, CDR1 is LGHNA and CDR2 is YNFKEQ. After removal of 3 bases from V and 2 bases from J, the junction contained 6 bases not matched to a gene. The CDR3 length is 17 residues. The CDR3 loop reads CASSQGTSGLNTDTQYF. In DNA, the CDR3 is TGTGCCAGCAGCCAGGGGACTAGCGGGCTCAACACAGATACGCAGTATTTT.

The chain combines TRBV19 with TRBJ1-5; TRBD1 is a possible D gene (5 bases). The CDR3 spans 15 residues. The germline gives CDR1 LNHDA, CDR2 SQIVND (reference sequence). With 2 bases removed from V and 0 bases from J, the gap between germline ends came to 8 bases. CDR3 nucleotides: TGTGCCAGTAGTATAATCAGGGATAGCAATCAGCCCCAGCATTTT. Amino acid sequence: CASSIIRDSNQPQHF.

The rearrangement links TRBV27 to TRBJ2-7; the match to TRBD2 covers 9 bases. The CDR3 has 16 amino acids. Per the germline V gene, CDR1 is MNHEY and CDR2 is SMNVEV (reference sequence). V dropped 5 bases and J dropped 5; count of bases not matched to a gene: 13. The CDR3 DNA follows: TGTGCCAGCAGTGGGAGGTGGCTAGCGGGAAGGGACGAGCAGTACTTC. Translating gives CASSGRWLAGRDEQYF.

This sequence joins TRBV30 and TRBJ1-1; no clear D gene. CDR1 is GTSNPN and CDR2 is SVGIG in the germline V gene (reference sequence). The germline V and J ends were trimmed by 3 bases and 3 bases, with 8 bases remaining between them. The length of the CDR3 is 12 residues. The CDR3 bases are TGTGCCTGGAGCGGGGTAGACACTGAAGCTTTCTTT. This sequence encodes CAWSGVDTEAFF.

The rearrangement uses TRBV19 and TRBJ1-1; maybe TRBD1 (6 bases). This CDR3 has 14 amino acids. Per the germline V gene, CDR1 is LNHDA and CDR2 is SQIVND (reference sequence). Trimming pared 5 bases from V and 2 bases from J, leaving 12 bases between. CDR3 coding DNA: TGTGCCAGTAGTTTGGGACAAAGAAACACTGAAGCTTTCTTT. This encodes CASSLGQRNTEAFF.

The V call is TRBV5-1, the J call TRBJ1-4; D possibly corresponds to TRBD1 (6 bases). V lost 6 bases, J lost 0 bases, and 12 bases lay in between. CDR3 length: 15 residues. Germline V gene lookup returns CDR1 SGHRS and CDR2 YFSETQ. This chain's CDR3 is CASNTGSATNEKLFF. The CDR3 region has the DNA TGCGCCAGCAATACAGGGTCTGCAACTAATGAAAAACTGTTTTTT. Supplemented by reference TRBV5-1 and TRBJ1-4, the full variable domain reads KAGVTQTPRYLIKTRGQQVTLSCSPISGHRSVSWYQQTPGQGLQFLFEYFSETQRNKGNFPGRFSGRQFSNSRSEMNVSTLELGDSALYLCASNTGSATNEKLFFGSGTQLSVL.

The V and J genes are TRBV5-1 and TRBJ2-1; 8 bases line up with TRBD1. V was clipped by 0 bases and J by 4 bases; unmatched bases: 6. The CDR3 loop spans 16 amino acids. The germline V gene has CDR1 SGHRS and CDR2 YFSETQ. CDR3 coding DNA: TGCGCCAGCAGCTTGGGAGGGACAGGAGGATACAATGAGCAGTTCTTC. Amino acid sequence: CASSLGGTGGYNEQFF.

The chain carries TRBV18 and TRBJ2-5, with D perhaps TRBD2 (6 bases). The CDR3 sequence is 16 residues long. Per the germline V gene, CDR1 is KGHSH and CDR2 is LQKENI. Trimming removed 1 base from V and 2 bases from J, with 14 bases in between. CDR3 in DNA: TGTGCCAGCTCACCACGGACGGGGGTTTTTCAAGAGACCCAGTACTTC. Protein sequence: CASSPRTGVFQETQYF.

The J gene is TRBJ2-7, the V gene TRBV7-6, with 9 bases fitting TRBD2. The V gene's germline CDR1 is SGHVS and CDR2 FNYEAQ. The CDR3 is made up of 17 amino acids. The ends lost 5 bases at V and 6 bases at J; junction bases unmatched: 17. CDR3 residues: CASSPQGGSGRSGEQYF. The DNA for the CDR3 is TGTGCCAGCAGCCCCCAAGGGGGTAGCGGGAGAAGTGGCGAGCAGTACTTC.

V usage is TRBV5-1 and J usage is TRBJ2-1; D is perhaps TRBD2 (6 bases). V lost 0 bases and J 0 bases, leaving 10 bases between the germline ends. The germline CDR1 and CDR2 sequences are SGHRS and YFSETQ. CDR3 length equals 16 residues. The CDR3 spells CASSLELAGSYNEQFF. CDR3 sequence (DNA): TGCGCCAGCAGCTTGGAACTAGCAGGCTCCTACAATGAGCAGTTCTTC.

The chain joins TRBV6-1 to TRBJ1-2, with 7 bases fitting TRBD1. After removal of 2 bases from V and 2 bases from J, the junction contained 2 bases not matched to a gene. There are 14 residues in the CDR3. In germline, CDR1 is MNHNS, CDR2 SASEGT. The CDR3 protein is CASSEIQGNYGYTF. CDR3 coding DNA: TGTGCCAGCAGTGAAATACAGGGGAACTATGGCTACACCTTC.

This sequence joins TRBV4-1 and TRBJ2-1; D not certain. The CDR3 sequence is 12 residues long. V was shortened by 1 base and J by 5 bases, with 3 bases between the two germline ends. CDR1 and CDR2 (germline): MGHRA, YSYEKL. The CDR3 DNA sequence: TGCGCCAGCAGCCAAGTCAACAATGAGCAGTTCTTC. This encodes CASSQVNNEQFF.

This clone was found once. V is TRBV10-1 and J is TRBJ2-1, with 13 bases matching TRBD2. The CDR3 runs 16 residues. V dropped 3 bases and J dropped 5; count of bases not matched to a gene: 4. Germline loops: CDR1 WNHNN, CDR2 SYGVQD (reference sequence). The CDR3 is CASSDPGTSGDNEQFF. Written as DNA, the CDR3 is TGCGCCAGCAGTGACCCCGGGACTAGCGGGGACAATGAGCAGTTCTTC.

This chain uses TRBV30 with TRBJ2-5, with D possibly being TRBD2 (6 bases). CDR3 length: 14 amino acids. Deletions cut 1 base from V and 3 bases from J, with 12 bases between. CDR1 and CDR2 from the germline V gene are GTSNPN and SVGIG (reference sequence). CDR3 sequence reads: CAWSEDSGKETQYF. The CDR3 DNA reads TGTGCCTGGAGTGAGGATAGCGGAAAAGAGACCCAGTACTTC.

The chain uses TRBV6-5 and TRBJ2-5; TRBD1 aligns across 8 bases. Germline V lookup: CDR1 MNHEY, CDR2 SVGAGI. The CDR3 is 15 amino acids. Germline trimming cut 6 bases from V and 6 bases from J; bases unmatched to any gene: 12. The CDR3 loop reads CASRTGGQGFQTQYF. The DNA of the CDR3 is TGTGCCAGCAGGACCGGCGGACAGGGCTTCCAGACCCAGTACTTC.

CDR3 sequence reads: CASSPGQVYGYTF. Written as DNA, the CDR3 is TGTGCCAGCAGCCCGGGACAGGTATATGGCTACACCTTC. The gene calls are TRBV6-5 and TRBJ1-2; TRBD1 matches at 8 bases. The trim removed 6 bases at V and 5 bases at J, leaving 5 bases unmatched. Germline values: CDR1 MNHEY, CDR2 SVGAGI. This CDR3 has 13 amino acids.

The chain carries TRBV11-3 and TRBJ2-5; 9 nucleotides agree with TRBD1. V lost 3 bases and J lost 5; bases outside the gene matches: 1. The CDR3 covers 13 residues. Germline CDR1 and CDR2: SGHNT and YENEEA. The CDR3: CASSLGTGETQYF. CDR3 in DNA: TGTGCCAGCAGCTTGGGGACAGGGGAGACCCAGTACTTC.

The V gene is TRBV7-9, the J gene TRBJ2-1, with 11 bases lining up with TRBD2. V lost 5 bases, J lost 6 bases, and 9 bases stayed unmatched. Germline CDR1 is SEHNR and CDR2 is FQNEAQ (reference sequence). CDR3 length equals 16 residues. The CDR3 region is CASSPSPGLAANEQFF. DNA of the CDR3: TGTGCCAGCAGCCCTTCACCGGGACTAGCGGCCAATGAGCAGTTCTTC.